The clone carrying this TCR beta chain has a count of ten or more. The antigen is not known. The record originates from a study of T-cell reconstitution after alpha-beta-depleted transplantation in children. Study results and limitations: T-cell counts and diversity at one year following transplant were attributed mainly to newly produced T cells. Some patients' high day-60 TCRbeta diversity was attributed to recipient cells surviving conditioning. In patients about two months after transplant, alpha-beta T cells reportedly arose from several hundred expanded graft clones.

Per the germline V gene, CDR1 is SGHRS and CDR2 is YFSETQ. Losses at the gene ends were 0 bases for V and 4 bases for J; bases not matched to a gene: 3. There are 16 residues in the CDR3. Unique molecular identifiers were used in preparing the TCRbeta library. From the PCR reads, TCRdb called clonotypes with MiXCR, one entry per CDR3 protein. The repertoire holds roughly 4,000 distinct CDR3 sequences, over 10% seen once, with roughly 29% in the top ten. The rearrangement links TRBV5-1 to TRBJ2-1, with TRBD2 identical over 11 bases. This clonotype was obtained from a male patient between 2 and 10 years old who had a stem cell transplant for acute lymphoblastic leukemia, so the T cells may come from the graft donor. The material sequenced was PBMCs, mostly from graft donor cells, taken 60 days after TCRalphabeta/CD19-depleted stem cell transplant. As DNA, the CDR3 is TGCGCCAGCAGCTTGGAGGCTAGCGGGAGGTACAATGAGCAGTTCTTC. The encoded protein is CASSLEASGRYNEQFF.